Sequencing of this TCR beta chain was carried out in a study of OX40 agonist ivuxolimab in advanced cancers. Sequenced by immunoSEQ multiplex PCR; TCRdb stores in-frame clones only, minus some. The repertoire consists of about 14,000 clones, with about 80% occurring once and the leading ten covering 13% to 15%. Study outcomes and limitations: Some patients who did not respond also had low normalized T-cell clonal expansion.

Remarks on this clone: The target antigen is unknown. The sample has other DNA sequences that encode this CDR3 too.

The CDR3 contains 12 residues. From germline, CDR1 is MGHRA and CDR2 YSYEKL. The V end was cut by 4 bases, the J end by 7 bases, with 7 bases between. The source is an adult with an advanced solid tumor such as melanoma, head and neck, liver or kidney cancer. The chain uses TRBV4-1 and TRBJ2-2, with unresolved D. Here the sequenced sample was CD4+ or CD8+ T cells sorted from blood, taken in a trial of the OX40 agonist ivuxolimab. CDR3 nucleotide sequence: TGCGCCAGCAGCCCCTGGAGCGGGGAGCTGTTTTTT. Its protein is CASSPWSGELFF.